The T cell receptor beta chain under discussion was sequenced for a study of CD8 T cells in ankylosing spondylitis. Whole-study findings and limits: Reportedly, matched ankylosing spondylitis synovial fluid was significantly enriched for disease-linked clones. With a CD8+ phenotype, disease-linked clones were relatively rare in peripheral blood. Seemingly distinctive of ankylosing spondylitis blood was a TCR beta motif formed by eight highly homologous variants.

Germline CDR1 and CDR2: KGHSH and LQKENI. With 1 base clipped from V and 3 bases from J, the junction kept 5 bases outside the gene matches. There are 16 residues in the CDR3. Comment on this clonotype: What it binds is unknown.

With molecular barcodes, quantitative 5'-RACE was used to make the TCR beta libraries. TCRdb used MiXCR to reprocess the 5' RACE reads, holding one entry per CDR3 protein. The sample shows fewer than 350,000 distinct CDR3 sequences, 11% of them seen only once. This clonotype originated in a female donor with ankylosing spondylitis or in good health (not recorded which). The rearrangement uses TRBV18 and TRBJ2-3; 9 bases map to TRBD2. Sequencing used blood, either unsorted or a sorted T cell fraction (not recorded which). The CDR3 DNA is TGTGCCAGCTCACCACTAGCGGGGGAGCATACAGATACGCAGTATTTT. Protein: CASSPLAGEHTDTQYF.